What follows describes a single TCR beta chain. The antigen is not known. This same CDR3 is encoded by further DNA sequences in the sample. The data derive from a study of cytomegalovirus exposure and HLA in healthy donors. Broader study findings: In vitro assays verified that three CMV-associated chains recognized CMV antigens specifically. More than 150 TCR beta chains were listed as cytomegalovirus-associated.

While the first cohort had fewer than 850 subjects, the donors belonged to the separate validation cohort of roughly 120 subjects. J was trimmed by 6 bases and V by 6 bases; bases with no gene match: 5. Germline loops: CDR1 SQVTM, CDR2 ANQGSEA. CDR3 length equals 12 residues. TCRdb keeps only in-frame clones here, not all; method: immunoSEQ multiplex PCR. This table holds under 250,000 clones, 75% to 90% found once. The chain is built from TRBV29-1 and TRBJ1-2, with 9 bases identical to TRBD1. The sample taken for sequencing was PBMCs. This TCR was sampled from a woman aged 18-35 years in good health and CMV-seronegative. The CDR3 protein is CSVDGTGNGYTF. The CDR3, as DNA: TGCAGCGTCGACGGGACAGGGAATGGCTACACCTTC.